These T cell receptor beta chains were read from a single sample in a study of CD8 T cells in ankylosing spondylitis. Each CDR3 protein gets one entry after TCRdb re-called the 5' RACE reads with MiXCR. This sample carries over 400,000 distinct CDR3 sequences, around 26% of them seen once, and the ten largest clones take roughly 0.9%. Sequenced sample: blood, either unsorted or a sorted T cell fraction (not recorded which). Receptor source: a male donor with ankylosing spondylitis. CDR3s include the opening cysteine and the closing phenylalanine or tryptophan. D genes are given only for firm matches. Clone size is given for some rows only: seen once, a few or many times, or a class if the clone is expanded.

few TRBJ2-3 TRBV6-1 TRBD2 CASRLAGGRSTDTQYF TGTGCCAGCAGACTAGCGGGAGGGAGAAGCACAGATACGCAGTATTTT
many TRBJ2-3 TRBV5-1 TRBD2 CASSLQREVGDTQYF TGCGCCAGCAGCTTACAGCGGGAGGTAGGAGATACGCAGTATTTT
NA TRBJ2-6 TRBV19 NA CASSMGVAGANVLTF TGTGCCAGTAGTATGGGGGTTGCTGGGGCCAACGTCCTGACTTTC
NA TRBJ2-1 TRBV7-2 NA CASSLVPSSHNEQFF TGTGCCAGCAGCTTAGTTCCTAGCTCTCACAATGAGCAGTTCTTC
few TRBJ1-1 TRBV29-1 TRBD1 CSVMGQLVNTEAFF TGCAGCGTTATGGGACAGCTAGTGAACACTGAAGCTTTCTTT
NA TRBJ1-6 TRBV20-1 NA CSARDQGRGSPLHF TGCAGTGCTAGAGATCAAGGGAGGGGTTCACCCCTCCACTTT
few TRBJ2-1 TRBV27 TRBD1 CASSDTGEGNEQFF TGTGCCAGCAGCGATACAGGGGAAGGCAATGAGCAGTTCTTC
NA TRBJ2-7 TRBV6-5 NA CARGGSYEQYF TGTGCCAGGGGTGGCTCCTACGAGCAGTACTTC
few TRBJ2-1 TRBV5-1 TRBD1 CASSSGQGAGNEQFF TGCGCCAGCAGCAGTGGACAGGGGGCAGGCAATGAGCAGTTCTTC
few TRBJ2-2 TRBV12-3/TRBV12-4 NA CASKKVTATGELFF TGTGCCAGCAAGAAAGTAACAGCCACCGGGGAGCTGTTTTTT
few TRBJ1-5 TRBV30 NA CAWSASRGYQPQHF TGTGCCTGGAGTGCTTCCAGGGGTTACCAGCCCCAGCATTTT
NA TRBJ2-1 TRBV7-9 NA CASSLRGRDYRHNEQFF TGTGCCAGCAGCTTACGCGGAAGAGATTACAGACACAATGAGCAGTTCTTC
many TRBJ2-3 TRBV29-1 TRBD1 CSGDRGGTDTQYF TGCAGCGGTGACAGGGGTGGTACAGATACGCAGTATTTT
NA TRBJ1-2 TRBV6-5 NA CASSYYHQSDSYGYTF TGTGCCAGCAGTTATTATCACCAATCGGATAGCTATGGCTACACCTTC
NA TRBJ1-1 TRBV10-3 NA CAIRFAEQTEAFF TGTGCCATCAGGTTTGCAGAACAGACTGAAGCTTTCTTT
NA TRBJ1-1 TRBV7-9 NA CASSFRNYGEAFF TGTGCCAGCAGCTTCCGTAACTACGGTGAAGCTTTCTTT
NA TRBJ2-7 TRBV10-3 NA CAITKTGEQYF TGTGCCATCACTAAGACAGGCGAGCAGTACTTC
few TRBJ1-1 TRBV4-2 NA CASSPDAGTTEAFF TGTGCCAGCAGCCCCGATGCAGGGACCACTGAAGCTTTCTTT
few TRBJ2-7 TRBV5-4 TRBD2 CASSLDAFSSGTSSYEQYF TGTGCCAGCAGCTTGGATGCGTTTTCTAGCGGGACCTCTTCCTACGAGCAGTACTTC
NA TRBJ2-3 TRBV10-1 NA CASSEGRWGTDTQYF TGCGCCAGCAGTGAGGGGAGATGGGGCACAGATACGCAGTATTTT
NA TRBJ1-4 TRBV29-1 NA CSVEVVSGEKLFF TGCAGCGTTGAGGTAGTTTCGGGAGAAAAACTGTTTTTT
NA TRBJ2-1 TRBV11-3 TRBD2 CASSPGTSSNEQFF TGTGCCAGCAGCCCAGGGACTAGTTCCAATGAGCAGTTCTTC